These T cell receptor beta chains were read from a single sample in a study of T cell responses to AZD1222 COVID-19 vaccine. Data came from immunoSEQ multiplex PCR; TCRdb stores just in-frame clones and leaves some out. Of 120,000 or so clones in the sample, 65% to 90% are singletons; the top ten hold approximately 8.1%. The sample in question was peripheral blood, obtained on day 0 of AZD1222 vaccination. These receptors were taken from an adult in good health. CDR3s include the opening cysteine and the closing phenylalanine or tryptophan. The D gene is left open where the match is weak. Expanded clones get a size class; other rows say once, few or many, or leave the size out.

size: few; V: TRBV5-6; D: TRBD1; J: TRBJ1-3; DNA: TGTGCCAGCAGCTACGACAGGGCTGGAAACACCATATATTTT; CDR3: CASSYDRAGNTIYF
size: NA; V: TRBV6-5; D: NA; J: TRBJ1-2; DNA: TGTGCCAGCAGTTACTCCGGAGACCCTTATGGCTACACCTTC; CDR3: CASSYSGDPYGYTF
size: NA; V: TRBV27; D: NA; J: TRBJ2-5; DNA: TGTGCCAGCAGTCTCATGGGCAGTAAAGAGACCCAGTACTTC; CDR3: CASSLMGSKETQYF
size: NA; V: TRBV7-2; D: NA; J: TRBJ2-7; DNA: TGTGCCAGCAGCCCCCTCTCCTACGAGCAGTACTTC; CDR3: CASSPLSYEQYF
size: NA; V: TRBV11-2; D: NA; J: TRBJ2-3; DNA: TGTGCCAGCTGCGTGACTGGCACAGATACGCAGTATTTT; CDR3: CASCVTGTDTQYF
size: NA; V: TRBV29-1; D: TRBD1; J: TRBJ1-2; DNA: TGCAGCGTTGGCGCAGGGGGCGTGGATGGCTACACCTTC; CDR3: CSVGAGGVDGYTF
size: NA; V: TRBV6-1; D: NA; J: TRBJ1-6; DNA: TGTGCCAGCAGTGACCGACCAAATTCACCCCTCCACTTT; CDR3: CASSDRPNSPLHF
size: NA; V: TRBV18; D: NA; J: TRBJ1-1; DNA: TGTGCCAGAGTCTTACAGGAGACTGAAGCTTTCTTT; CDR3: CARVLQETEAFF
size: NA; V: TRBV5-4; D: NA; J: TRBJ1-1; DNA: TGTGCCAGCAGCCCCCAGGGGTACACTGAAGCTTTCTTT; CDR3: CASSPQGYTEAFF
size: NA; V: TRBV28; D: TRBD1; J: TRBJ2-5; DNA: TGTGCCAGCAGCTCATTGGGACAGGGGGTGAAAGAGACCCAGTACTTC; CDR3: CASSSLGQGVKETQYF
size: NA; V: TRBV6-5; D: NA; J: TRBJ2-7; DNA: TGTGCCAGCAGTTACTCGGCAGGGGGGAACGTCGAGCAGTACTTC; CDR3: CASSYSAGGNVEQYF
size: NA; V: TRBV28; D: NA; J: TRBJ1-2; DNA: TGTGCCAGCAGTTGGGGGCGGGCGAATGGCTACACCTTC; CDR3: CASSWGRANGYTF
size: NA; V: TRBV30; D: TRBD2; J: TRBJ2-1; DNA: TGTGCCTGGAGCCTAGCGGGCCGGGGCAATGAGCAGTTCTTC; CDR3: CAWSLAGRGNEQFF
size: NA; V: TRBV15; D: NA; J: TRBJ1-2; DNA: TGTGCCACCAGCAGAGAAAACCACGGAAACTATGGCTACACCTTC; CDR3: CATSRENHGNYGYTF
size: NA; V: TRBV28; D: TRBD1; J: TRBJ1-5; DNA: TGTGCCAGCAGTCCGGGAGGGGGCGGGACTGGCAATCAGCCCCAGCATTTT; CDR3: CASSPGGGGTGNQPQHF
size: NA; V: TRBV5-1; D: NA; J: TRBJ2-5; DNA: TGCGCCAGCAGCACTGGGACCCTGGGGACCCAGTACTTC; CDR3: CASSTGTLGTQYF
size: NA; V: TRBV28; D: NA; J: TRBJ2-7; DNA: TGTGCCAGCAGCCGGCTGTCCTACGAGCAGTACTTC; CDR3: CASSRLSYEQYF
size: NA; V: TRBV10-2; D: NA; J: TRBJ2-5; DNA: TGCGCCAGCACGGTACATTTACAAGAGACCCAGTACTTC; CDR3: CASTVHLQETQYF
size: NA; V: TRBV3-1/TRBV3-2; D: TRBD2; J: TRBJ2-1; DNA: TGTGCCAGCAGCCAGACTAGCGGGGCCACCTACAATGAGCAGTTCTTC; CDR3: CASSQTSGATYNEQFF
size: NA; V: TRBV30; D: NA; J: TRBJ1-2; DNA: TGTGCCTGGAGTCCCGTCTCCCGCTATGGCTACACCTTC; CDR3: CAWSPVSRYGYTF
size: NA; V: TRBV3-1/TRBV3-2; D: NA; J: TRBJ2-5; DNA: TGTGCCAGCAGCCAAGTAGTGACAGGCAAAGAGACCCAGTACTTC; CDR3: CASSQVVTGKETQYF
size: NA; V: TRBV6-5; D: TRBD2; J: TRBJ2-5; DNA: TGTGCCAGCAGTTCCCGGTGGGGAGGGCCGGAAGGGACCCAGTACTTC; CDR3: CASSSRWGGPEGTQYF
size: NA; V: TRBV7-8; D: NA; J: TRBJ1-5; DNA: TGTGCCAGCAGCCCAGTTGGGGGGGGGAATCAGCCCCAGCATTTT; CDR3: CASSPVGGGNQPQHF